These 2 T cell receptor beta chains share one sample of origin, sequenced in a study of T cells in Graves' hyperthyroidism and ophthalmopathy. Amplification of TCR beta CDR3 regions was performed using RNA transcripts as template. TCR CDR3 underwent first-round RT-PCR with the HTBI primer set. TCRdb reprocessed the multiplex PCR reads with MiXCR, giving one entry per CDR3 protein. The sample yields fewer than 200,000 distinct CDR3 sequences, over 15% seen once. The material sequenced was blood. The source is a woman in her forties or fifties with Graves' hyperthyroidism.

The V gene is TRBV19, the J gene TRBJ1-1; no definite D call. The germline V gene has CDR1 LNHDA and CDR2 SQIVND (reference sequence). The CDR3 is made up of 14 amino acids. Trimming removed 8 bases at V and 4 bases at J, with 17 bases between. The CDR3 bases are TGTGCCAGTTCGAACGTGGGTGTGACCACTGAAGCTTTCTTT. It encodes CASSNVGVTTEAFF.

The chain uses TRBV4-2 and TRBJ1-6; D unresolved. Germline V gene data show CDR1 as LGHNA and CDR2 as YNFKEQ. The length of the CDR3 is 12 residues. The V and J ends lost 1 base and 10 bases respectively, with 5 bases between them. CDR3 DNA: TGTGCCAGCAGCCAAGTCCCCTCACCCCTCCACTTT. It translates to CASSQVPSPLHF.